The T cell receptor (beta chain) described here comes from a study of blood T cell repertoires in COVID-19. The overall study: From the United States, Italy and Spain came samples of acute and convalescent COVID-19. In each case, the material was cDNA or gDNA derived from T cells, B-cell-depleted T cells, or PBMCs.

Per the original methods: Researchers report that nucleated cell counts were estimated from reference gene primer amplification. Measured with immunoSEQ multiplex PCR; TCRdb has only the in-frame clones, and not every one. The V and J calls and the clone size are those of that table, but D and trimming were determined from the DNA. Counted here are tens of thousands of clones, about 79% occurring once; the ten biggest clones make up 28%. This sequence was found in a man between 65 and 85 years old with acute or convalescent COVID-19. What was sequenced was peripheral blood.

Written as DNA, the CDR3 is TGTGCCAGCAACACAGTGAACACTGAAGCTTTCTTT. As protein: CASNTVNTEAFF. The V and J genes are TRBV6-5 and TRBJ1-1, with D unclear. The CDR3 extends over 12 amino acids. Trimming stripped 7 bases from V and 0 bases from J, with 6 bases between. CDR1 is MNHEY, CDR2 SVGAGI, per germline.